This entry features one T cell receptor (beta chain) sequence. As yet, its antigen is unknown. Each donor was nominally healthy when sampled (though unrecorded immune exposures were likely). This record comes from a study of cytomegalovirus exposure and HLA in healthy donors. General observations from the study: Trimming of TCR beta V- and J-genes showed a link, identified in a later analysis, to a missense DCLRE1C variant. When a later analysis was performed, an Asian-associated ancestry cluster reportedly had fewer N-insertions than the approximately 690-donor mean.

PCR primers comprised 60 Vbeta and 13 Jbeta primers. Using immunoSEQ multiplex PCR, the repertoire was profiled, and TCRdb retains in-frame clones only, with some absent. This sample has about 100,000 clones; just under 80% occur once, and the top ten carry about 7.3%. The germline V and J ends were trimmed by 2 bases and 8 bases, with 15 bases remaining between them. The CDR3 runs to 15 residues. CDR1 ENHRY and CDR2 SYGVKD come from the germline V gene. The material sequenced was PBMCs. The chain recombines TRBV10-3 with TRBJ1-4, with D maybe TRBD1 (5 bases). The source of this sequence is a young man in good health and CMV-seronegative. The CDR3 nucleotides read TGTGCCATCAGTGAGATTGCAGGGTTAAACGAAAAACTGTTTTTT. It translates to CAISEIAGLNEKLFF.